These T cell receptor beta chains were read from a single sample in a study of cytomegalovirus exposure and HLA in healthy donors. Sequenced by immunoSEQ multiplex PCR; TCRdb stores in-frame clones only, minus some. The sample shows 55,000 to 80,000 clones, 94% of them seen only once. Material: PBMCs. The source is a man aged 18-30 years in good health and CMV-seropositive. The CDR3 runs from the conserved cysteine through the conserved F or W. Fields, in order: D gene, J gene, V gene, CDR3 length, CDR3 protein, CDR3 DNA. The D gene is left open where the match is weak.

TRBD2,TRBJ2-1,TRBV5-1,15,CASSLPPSGDNEQFF,TGCGCCAGCAGCTTGCCGCCTAGCGGCGACAATGAGCAGTTCTTC
-,TRBJ2-7,TRBV11-2,18,CASSLIWDRGLAAYEQYF,TGTGCCAGCAGCTTAATTTGGGACAGGGGACTAGCGGCTTACGAGCAGTACTTC
-,TRBJ2-3,TRBV6-1,15,CASRYRSEMVDTQYF,TGTGCCAGCAGATACAGGAGCGAGATGGTGGATACGCAGTATTTT
-,TRBJ2-7,TRBV11-2,15,CASSPQTQEGSEQYF,TGTGCCAGCAGCCCACAGACCCAGGAGGGGAGCGAGCAGTACTTC
-,TRBJ2-5,TRBV6-5,15,CASSYSKQRGETQYF,TGTGCCAGCAGTTACTCGAAACAGCGCGGGGAGACCCAGTACTTC
TRBD2,TRBJ2-1,TRBV11-2,12,CASSPEGTSPFF,TGTGCCAGCAGCCCCGAGGGGACTAGCCCGTTCTTC
-,TRBJ2-3,TRBV28,13,CASSHQLVGTQYF,TGTGCCAGCAGTCATCAACTAGTGGGTACGCAGTATTTT
-,TRBJ2-5,TRBV18,16,CASSPMDSLGGETQYF,TGTGCCAGCTCACCAATGGACTCCCTAGGGGGAGAGACCCAGTACTTC
-,TRBJ2-5,TRBV6-1,14,CASSTSDWRQTQYF,TGTGCCAGCAGTACGTCTGACTGGCGGCAGACCCAGTACTTC
TRBD1,TRBJ1-2,TRBV7-9,13,CASSYGQGYGYTF,TGTGCCAGCAGCTACGGACAGGGGTATGGCTACACCTTC
TRBD1,TRBJ1-1,TRBV6-5,14,CASSTGTGFTEAFF,TGTGCCAGCAGTACCGGGACAGGGTTCACTGAAGCTTTCTTT
-,TRBJ2-3,TRBV2,14,CASSEGLSTDTQYF,TGTGCCAGCAGTGAGGGACTGAGCACAGATACGCAGTATTTT